This T cell receptor beta chain derives from a study of shared clonotypes between healthy human individuals. J gave up 2 bases and V 3 bases, and 5 bases lay outside the gene matches. This CDR3 has 16 amino acids. Germline V gene sequence: CDR1 LNHNV, CDR2 YYDKDF (reference sequence). Concerning this clone itself: Its specificity is not known.

CD45RO-negative, CCR7-selected cells formed the naive CD8 fraction, which excluded terminally differentiated effector memory CD45RA+ cells. Evenly divided among several immunoSEQ plates was the genomic DNA of each subset. Using immunoSEQ multiplex PCR, the repertoire was profiled, and TCRdb retains in-frame clones only, with some absent. The table includes 800,000 or so clones, about 96% detected once. Findings and limits, study-wide: Clonotypes shared by all four sorted-subset donors had higher generation probabilities than non-shared clonotypes. In general, naive subsets displayed greater estimated richness than memory subsets did.

The specimen sequenced was naive CD8+ T cells sorted from blood. This TCR was sampled from a man aged 25 to 40 in good health. The chain couples TRBV15 to TRBJ2-1; the match to TRBD2 covers 9 bases. CDR3 DNA sequence: TGTGCCACCAGCAGGAAGCGGGAGGTTACCTACAATGAGCAGTTCTTC. It is translated as CATSRKREVTYNEQFF.